The next 4 T cell receptor beta chains were all read from a single sample in a study of blood T cell repertoires in COVID-19. Produced via immunoSEQ multiplex PCR; TCRdb's table is partial and in-frame only. This table holds about 120,000 clones, approximately 80% found once. What was sequenced was peripheral blood. All receptors derive from a woman aged 45-65 years with acute or convalescent COVID-19.

The V call is TRBV28, the J call TRBJ2-7, with D tentatively TRBD2 (6 bases). With 2 bases removed from V and 7 bases from J, the gap between germline ends came to 15 bases. The CDR3 contains 14 residues. Germline V lookup: CDR1 MDHEN, CDR2 SYDVKM. CDR3 in amino acids: CASSLGTEGREQYF. In nucleotides, the CDR3 is TGTGCCAGCAGTTTAGGGACGGAGGGGAGGGAGCAGTACTTC.

The gene calls are TRBV19 and TRBJ2-1; maybe TRBD1 (6 bases). Germline assignment: CDR1 LNHDA and CDR2 SQIVND (reference sequence). V was trimmed by 8 bases and J by 3 bases, leaving 20 bases between them. This CDR3 has 16 residues. The CDR3 is CASGYRDTGYYNEQFF. CDR3 in DNA: TGTGCCAGTGGCTACCGGGACACAGGATACTACAATGAGCAGTTCTTC. Variable domain in full (rest from reference TRBV19 and TRBJ2-1): DGGITQSPKYLFRKEGQNVTLSCEQNLNHDAMYWYRQDPGQGLRLIYYSQIVNDFQKGDIAEGYSVSREKKESFPLTVTSAQKNPTAFYLCASGYRDTGYYNEQFFGPGTRLTVL.

The chain carries TRBV28 and TRBJ1-1, with 7 nucleotides matching TRBD1. The CDR3 runs to 11 residues. CDR1 is MDHEN and CDR2 is SYDVKM in the germline V gene. Germline trimming cut 8 bases from V and 8 bases from J; bases unmatched to any gene: 5. The CDR3 region is CASHTGQEAFF. The CDR3 DNA follows: TGTGCCAGCCATACGGGACAGGAAGCTTTCTTT.

CDR3 nucleotide sequence: TGTGCCAGCACCTCCCCCGCTGGGAGGACTGAAGCTTTCTTT. Translated: CASTSPAGRTEAFF. The chain is built from TRBV6-5 and TRBJ1-1; no firm D call. CDR1 is MNHEY, CDR2 SVGAGI, per germline. This CDR3 has 14 residues. V was trimmed by 7 bases and J by 5 bases, leaving 17 bases between them.